The clone carrying this T cell receptor beta chain was counted between two and nine times. Antigen specificity is unknown. The data are from a study of identical twins. The V gene end was trimmed by 4 bases and the J gene end by 0 bases; junction bases not matched to a gene: 10. CDR3 length: 18 amino acids. In germline, CDR1 is ENHRY, CDR2 SYGVKD. Whole-study findings and limits: Beta out-of-frame sequences showed weaker excess twin sharing.

Carrying unique molecular identifiers, the cDNA also gained a universal primer site through template switching. TCRdb re-analysed the 5' RACE reads in MiXCR, keeping a single row per CDR3 protein. Of around 1.7 million distinct CDR3 sequences listed, less than 40% are singletons. This sequence was found in a newborn girl in good health. Sequences were obtained from cord blood. The chain uses TRBV10-3 and TRBJ1-5; 9 bases are shared with TRBD1. The CDR3 reads CAISGGTGRVYSNQPQHF. CDR3 DNA: TGTGCCATCAGTGGGGGGACAGGGCGAGTTTATAGCAATCAGCCCCAGCATTTT.